These 20 T cell receptor beta chains were all obtained from the same sample, sequenced in a study of T-cell reconstitution after alpha-beta-depleted transplantation in children. Unique molecular identifiers were used to barcode this TCRbeta library. TCRdb fed the PCR reads into MiXCR, producing one record per CDR3 protein. Of 140,000 to 150,000 distinct CDR3 sequences in the sample, 8.8% were seen once. The input for sequencing was PBMCs, mostly from graft donor cells, taken 180 days after TCRalphabeta/CD19-depleted stem cell transplant. Receptors were obtained from a female patient aged 2-15 years who had a stem cell transplant for congenital amegakaryocytic thrombocytopenia, so the T cells may come from the graft donor.

This clonotype was detected ten times or more. Relative to the germline gene, one junction end is altered; a read error may explain this. The rearrangement uses TRBV14 and TRBJ2-7; D call uncertain. The CDR3 is 14 amino acids. Germline V lookup: CDR1 SGHDN, CDR2 FVKESK. DNA for the CDR3: TGTGCCAGCAGCCAGTACTCAGCAACCTTCAGCCCGTCCTTC. This gives the protein CASSQYSATFSPSF.

This clonotype came up many times. The chain recombines TRBV15 with TRBJ2-7, with D possibly being TRBD2 (6 bases). Trimming pared 2 bases from V and 7 bases from J, leaving 24 bases between. This CDR3 spans 17 amino acids. Per germline, CDR1 LNHNV and CDR2 YYDKDF (reference sequence). CDR3 sequence (DNA): TGTGCCACCAGCAGATTCCATTCCGGGGGTTGGCTGGGGGAGCAGTACTTC. This sequence encodes CATSRFHSGGWLGEQYF.

This clonotype was counted ten times or more. The chain uses TRBV20-1 and TRBJ2-3; 10 bases map to TRBD2. This CDR3 comprises 16 residues. CDR1 is DFQATT, CDR2 SNEGSKA, per germline (reference sequence). V lost 4 bases and J lost 1; bases outside the gene matches: 8. In DNA form, the CDR3 reads TGCAGTGCTACTCAAACCGGGACTAGCGGCACAGATACGCAGTATTTT. It yields the protein CSATQTGTSGTDTQYF.

This clonotype has a count of ten or more. The chain uses TRBV15 and TRBJ2-3; D perhaps matches TRBD2 (5 bases). CDR1 and CDR2 (germline): LNHNV, YYDKDF (reference sequence). The V end was cut by 3 bases, the J end by 3 bases, with 13 bases between. The CDR3 runs 15 residues. CDR3 sequence reads: CATSSVGDATDTQYF. For the CDR3, the DNA is TGTGCCACCAGCAGTGTGGGAGATGCAACAGATACGCAGTATTTT.

This clonotype came up many times. The chain couples TRBV4-3 to TRBJ2-1, with D unclear. This CDR3 contains 13 residues. CDR1 LGHNA and CDR2 YSLEER come from the germline V gene. The V gene lost 0 bases and the J gene lost 9 bases, with 9 bases spanning the gap. CDR3 in DNA: TGCGCCAGCAGCCAAGATCCCATTGGTGAGCAGTTCTTC. Residues: CASSQDPIGEQFF.

This clonotype was counted only a few times. The chain has TRBV29-1 and TRBJ1-1; a possible D gene is TRBD1 (5 bases). The germline V gene encodes CDR1 SQVTM and CDR2 ANQGSEA. The V end lost 7 bases, the J end lost 4 bases, and 13 bases lay between the germline ends. CDR3 length: 12 amino acids. The DNA of the CDR3 is TGCAGCGCCAGACAGATTAGCACTGAAGCTTTCTTT. Amino acids: CSARQISTEAFF.

This clonotype was detected ten times or more. The rearrangement links TRBV20-1 to TRBJ2-5, with unresolved D. CDR1 is DFQATT and CDR2 is SNEGSKA in the germline V gene (reference sequence). V lost 2 bases and J 4 bases, leaving 5 bases between the germline ends. This CDR3 has 11 residues. DNA of the CDR3: TGCAGTGCTAGAAGGAGAGAGACCCAGTACTTC. It codes for CSARRRETQYF.

This clonotype was detected ten times or more. This chain joins TRBV11-1 and TRBJ2-3; a weak D match, TRBD1 (5 bases). CDR3 size: 18 residues. Per germline, CDR1 SGHAT and CDR2 FQDESV (reference sequence). Trimming removed 2 bases at V and 4 bases at J, with 22 bases between. Here the CDR3 DNA reads TGTGCCAGCAGCTTATCTTTCGCTGGGGCCAAAGGGGCAGATACGCAGTATTTT. Translation gives CASSLSFAGAKGADTQYF. Full variable domain (missing parts from reference TRBV11-1 and TRBJ2-3): EAEVAQSPRYKITEKSQAVAFWCDPISGHATLYWYRQILGQGPELLVQFQDESVVDDSQLPKDRFSAERLKGVDSTLKIQPAELGDSAMYLCASSLSFAGAKGADTQYFGPGTRLTVL.

This clonotype appeared a few times. The gene calls are TRBV23-1 and TRBJ2-5, with D unresolved. TRBV23-1 is annotated as an ORF whose role is uncertain. This CDR3 is 13 amino acids long. V dropped 8 bases and J dropped 2 bases, with 12 bases sitting between them. The CDR3 sequence is CASPVPEQETQYF. The CDR3 DNA follows: TGCGCCAGCCCCGTTCCGGAGCAAGAGACCCAGTACTTC.

This clonotype has at least ten counts. This chain joins TRBV3-1 and TRBJ2-2; the D gene is possibly TRBD2 (6 bases). The CDR3 consists of 16 residues. Trimming cost V 2 bases and J 0 bases, with 10 bases left between them. Germline CDR1 is LGHDT and CDR2 is YNNKEL (reference sequence). Here the CDR3 DNA reads TGTGCCAGCAGCCAACTAGCGCACTCGAACACCGGGGAGCTGTTTTTT. Protein product: CASSQLAHSNTGELFF. The whole variable domain, filled in from reference TRBV3-1 and TRBJ2-2, reads DTAVSQTPKYLVTQMGNDKSIKCEQNLGHDTMYWYKQDSKKFLKIMFSYNNKELIINETVPNRFSPKSPDKAHLNLHINSLELGDSAVYFCASSQLAHSNTGELFFGEGSRLTVL.

This clonotype has ten or more counts. The chain couples TRBV12-3 or TRBV12-4 to TRBJ1-5, with D hard to call. The ends were cut back, 3 bases at V and 7 bases at J, with 10 bases in the middle. The CDR3 has 13 amino acids. CDR3 coding DNA: TGTGCCAGCAGTTTTAACGGGGAGCAGCCCCAGCATTTT. Translation: CASSFNGEQPQHF.

The CDR3 nucleotides read TGCGCCAGCAGCCACTTTTACGTCTTGGCGGCAGATACGCAGTATTTT. Protein sequence: CASSHFYVLAADTQYF. J is TRBJ2-3 and V is TRBV4-1; D gene ambiguous. The CDR3 is 16 amino acids. The ends were cut back, 3 bases at V and 4 bases at J, with 17 bases in the middle. Germline CDR1 and CDR2: MGHRA and YSYEKL.

This clonotype was counted many times. The gene calls are TRBV12-3 or TRBV12-4 and TRBJ2-7; TRBD2 matches at 10 bases. The V and J ends lost 5 bases and 7 bases, in that order; junction bases with no gene match: 5. This CDR3 contains 13 residues. CDR3 sequence (DNA): TGTGCCAGCAGTAGGGGGACTAGCGTTGAGCAGTACTTC. Protein: CASSRGTSVEQYF.

In this sample, this clonotype turned up many times. The chain uses TRBV20-1 and TRBJ2-3; D gene ambiguous. Germline lookup yields CDR1 DFQATT and CDR2 SNEGSKA (reference sequence). Trimming cost V 3 bases and J 2 bases, with 6 bases left between them. CDR3 length: 12 residues. CDR3 coding DNA: TGCAGTGCTAGTCTTCCCACAGATACGCAGTATTTT. Amino acids: CSASLPTDTQYF.

There are many counts of this clonotype. The chain carries TRBV28 and TRBJ1-4, with 9 bases matching TRBD1. There are 16 residues in the CDR3. CDR1 is MDHEN, CDR2 SYDVKM, per germline. Trimming took 4 bases from V and 10 from J; bases not matched to a gene: 13. CDR3 sequence reads: CASSYTGTGNGRKLFF. For the CDR3, the DNA is TGTGCCAGCAGTTATACCGGGACAGGGAATGGTAGAAAACTGTTTTTT.

Many counts were recorded for this clonotype. The gene calls are TRBV20-1 and TRBJ2-3; 9 bases are shared with TRBD1. CDR1 is DFQATT, CDR2 SNEGSKA, per germline (reference sequence). The CDR3 has 14 amino acids. Trimming removed 0 bases from V and 8 bases from J; junction bases left unmatched: 6. CDR3 DNA sequence: TGCAGTGCTAGAGAGGACAGGGGTTCGGGTACGCAGTATTTT. The encoded protein is CSAREDRGSGTQYF.

This clonotype was detected ten times or more. The gene calls are TRBV12-3 or TRBV12-4 and TRBJ2-7, with 7 positions matching TRBD1. Germline trimming cut 3 bases from V and 1 base from J; bases unmatched to any gene: 6. The CDR3 consists of 15 residues. The CDR3: CASSFSTGLSYEQYF. The CDR3 DNA is TGTGCCAGCAGTTTTTCGACAGGGCTATCCTACGAGCAGTACTTC.

V and J are TRBV11-2 and TRBJ1-1; D remains ambiguous. Germline CDR1 and CDR2: SGHAT and FQNNGV. CDR3 length: 13 amino acids. V lost 1 base, J lost 9 bases, and 12 bases lay in between. CDR3 in DNA: TGTGCCAGCAGCTTAGTCGGCGGGCCCCAAGCTTTCTTT. Translation: CASSLVGGPQAFF.

There are many counts of this clonotype. The chain combines TRBV20-1 with TRBJ1-1; D is perhaps TRBD1 (5 bases). V was trimmed by 3 bases and J by 1 base, leaving 12 bases between them. Per germline, CDR1 DFQATT and CDR2 SNEGSKA (reference sequence). This CDR3 has 14 residues. Written as DNA, the CDR3 is TGCAGTGCTAGCCTTCTGGGACCGAACACTGAAGCTTTCTTT. Its translation: CSASLLGPNTEAFF.

This clonotype was detected only a few times. The chain has TRBV20-1 and TRBJ2-7; 12 nucleotides align to TRBD2. From germline, CDR1 is DFQATT and CDR2 SNEGSKA (reference sequence). The CDR3 consists of 15 residues. The V gene end was trimmed by 5 bases and the J gene end by 5 bases; junction bases not matched to a gene: 10. The CDR3 sequence is CSADTGLAGGNEQYF. In nucleotides, the CDR3 is TGCAGTGCTGACACGGGACTAGCGGGCGGGAACGAGCAGTACTTC.